The 13 T cell receptor beta chains in this list originate from one sample, sequenced in a study of breast tumors, draining lymph nodes, adjacent tissues. The lymph nodes were axillary draining lymph nodes from breast cancer patients. TCRdb itself ran the multiplex PCR reads through MiXCR, one entry per CDR3 protein. Here the sample spans some 120,000 distinct CDR3 sequences, 20% being singletons. Source material: axillary lymph node tissue. These receptor sequences come from a female donor with breast cancer. Some clones in this sample may be carry-over from other donors' samples.

In the case of this clonotype: This may arise from a read error, as a much more abundant clone is one base away. This rearrangement joins TRBV19 to TRBJ2-1; no definite D call. The CDR3 has 15 amino acids. Germline V gene sequence: CDR1 LNHDA, CDR2 SQIVND (reference sequence). CDR3 in DNA: TGTGCCAGTAGTATCACGGCAGTCTCCTACAGTGAGCAGTTCTTC. Amino acid sequence: CASSITAVSYSEQFF.

This clonotype showed up many times. The chain employs TRBV12-3 or TRBV12-4 and TRBJ1-3; D not certain. Trimming took 3 bases from V and 2 from J, leaving 8 bases between them. The CDR3 consists of 14 residues. The DNA for the CDR3 is TGTGCCAGCAGTTTGTGGCAGGCTGGAAACACCATATATTTT. Translating it yields CASSLWQAGNTIYF.

This clonotype was detected many times. The genes are TRBV24-1 and TRBJ2-3; 12 bases line up with TRBD2. The CDR3 has 17 residues. J was trimmed by 3 bases and V by 0 bases; bases with no gene match: 3. Germline lookup yields CDR1 KGHDR and CDR2 SFDVKD. The DNA of the CDR3 is TGTGCCACCAGTGATTTGACTAGCGGGAGGTCGACAGATACGCAGTATTTT. This gives the protein CATSDLTSGRSTDTQYF.

This clonotype has a count of ten or more. The V gene is TRBV10-1, the J gene TRBJ2-5; no clear D gene. CDR1 and CDR2 from the germline V gene are WNHNN and SYGVQD (reference sequence). V dropped 5 bases and J dropped 3 bases, with 13 bases sitting between them. The CDR3 loop spans 14 amino acids. The CDR3 region is CASSLGPGEETQYF. The DNA for the CDR3 is TGCGCCAGCAGTCTCGGGCCAGGCGAAGAGACCCAGTACTTC.

This clonotype was counted at least ten times. This rearrangement joins TRBV5-1 to TRBJ2-2; unclear D gene. V lost 4 bases, J lost 0 bases, and 7 bases lay in between. Looked up from germline, CDR1 is SGHRS and CDR2 is YFSETQ. CDR3 length equals 14 residues. The CDR3 coding sequence is TGCGCCAGCAGCGCAGAAACGAACACCGGGGAGCTGTTTTTT. Its protein is CASSAETNTGELFF. Together with reference TRBV5-1 and TRBJ2-2, the CDR3 gives the full variable domain: KAGVTQTPRYLIKTRGQQVTLSCSPISGHRSVSWYQQTPGQGLQFLFEYFSETQRNKGNFPGRFSGRQFSNSRSEMNVSTLELGDSALYLCASSAETNTGELFFGEGSRLTVL.

V is TRBV28 and J is TRBJ2-7, with 7 bases identical to TRBD1. The CDR3 spans 12 residues. Germline-derived CDR1 and CDR2 are MDHEN and SYDVKM. V lost 4 bases to trimming and J lost 4 bases; unmatched junction nucleotides: 1. In nucleotides, the CDR3 is TGTGCCAGCAGTTGGGACAGATACGAGCAGTACTTC. Protein sequence: CASSWDRYEQYF.

CDR3 loop: CASSLDNIRGNSPLHF. CDR3 DNA sequence: TGTGCCAGCAGCTTGGATAACATCAGGGGAAATTCACCCCTCCACTTT. V usage is TRBV5-8 and J usage is TRBJ1-6; tentatively, D is TRBD1 (6 bases). The germline CDR1 and CDR2 sequences are SGHTS and YDEGEE. V was trimmed by 0 bases and J by 7 bases, leaving 14 bases between them. The CDR3 has 16 residues.

Concerning this clonotype: The CDR3 does not close with the conserved phenylalanine or tryptophan, likely indicating a read error. The chain couples TRBV12-3 or TRBV12-4 to TRBJ2-6; 9 bases fit TRBD1. There are 16 residues in the CDR3. After removal of 3 bases from V and 1 base from J, the junction contained 1 base not matched to a gene. The CDR3 DNA follows: TGTGCCAGCAGTTTGGGACAGGGTTCTGGGGCCAACGTCCTGACTCTC. Protein sequence: CASSLGQGSGANVLTL.

At least ten counts were recorded for this clonotype. The rearrangement joins TRBV2 to TRBJ1-2; 7 bases map to TRBD1. Germline CDR1 SNHLY, CDR2 FYNNEI. There are 12 residues in the CDR3. J was trimmed by 4 bases and V by 9 bases; bases with no gene match: 5. CDR3 protein: CASPRDSYGYTF. The CDR3, as DNA: TGTGCCAGTCCCCGGGACAGCTATGGCTACACCTTC.

About this clonotype itself: A much larger clone sits a single nucleotide away, making a read error possible. This chain joins TRBV18 and TRBJ2-5, with TRBD1 identical over 8 bases. After removal of 3 bases from V and 4 bases from J, the junction contained 10 bases not matched to a gene. The germline V gene encodes CDR1 KGHSH and CDR2 LQKENI. The CDR3 has 16 amino acids. DNA of the CDR3: TGTGCCAGCTCACCCTCCTCCCCCAGGGGGCCAGAGACCCAGTACTTC. Translation gives CASSPSSPRGPETQYF.

The table lists this clonotype with many counts. The J gene is TRBJ2-2, the V gene TRBV20-1; TRBD2 matches at 9 bases. The V gene end was trimmed by 6 bases and the J gene end by 3 bases; junction bases not matched to a gene: 14. The CDR3 is made up of 17 amino acids. CDR1 DFQATT and CDR2 SNEGSKA come from the germline V gene (reference sequence). The CDR3: CSAVNPSGETYTGELFF. The CDR3 nucleotides read TGCAGTGCGGTGAACCCTAGCGGGGAGACGTACACCGGGGAGCTGTTTTTT.

Many counts were recorded for this clonotype. This chain links TRBV20-1 with TRBJ1-6; possible D gene TRBD1, 5 bases. CDR1 is DFQATT, CDR2 SNEGSKA, per germline (reference sequence). V was pared by 0 bases and J by 8 bases, with 14 bases between. CDR3 length equals 15 residues. The CDR3: CSARDGDSSHSPLHF. Written as DNA, the CDR3 is TGCAGTGCTAGAGACGGTGACAGTAGCCATTCACCCCTCCACTTT.

This clonotype showed up many times. The chain combines TRBV6-5 with TRBJ1-5; unclear D gene. CDR3 length: 15 residues. Trimming stripped 2 bases from V and 7 bases from J, with 15 bases between. CDR1 is MNHEY and CDR2 is SVGAGI in the germline V gene. The CDR3 is CASSYDSRGGQPQHF. For the CDR3, the DNA is TGTGCCAGCAGTTACGATTCCCGGGGAGGGCAGCCCCAGCATTTT.